This T cell receptor (beta chain) was captured in a study of cytotoxic CD8 clonotypes in ibrutinib-treated CLL (dated by TCRdb to the early 2020s). Study-level background: The cohort was composed of some twelve relapsed/refractory and approximately 16 treatment-naive patients; IGHV unmutated status was identified in 17 patients. Partial responses were observed in some 24 patients and complete responses in 2; after a median follow-up of around 68 months, remission was maintained in approximately 15 patients and progression was observed in about twelve. Response samples were obtained after a median of approximately twelve months of treatment, with a range of roughly 6 to 40 months. An average of about 260,000 productive templates and 94,082 productive rearrangements was obtained per sample. Longitudinal samples were available for about 30% of the 86 trial participants. Cryopreserved peripheral blood mononuclear cells were obtained prior to treatment, at the time of response, and at either disease progression or sustained remission. Summary of the overall study and its limitations: Baseline clonality exceeded that of age-matched healthy donors and correlated strongly with circulating CD8+ T-cell counts. An increase in clonality was observed at ibrutinib response, with clonality remaining stable during sustained remission and falling back toward baseline at progression. Public clonotypes were rare and either shrank or stayed stable during treatment, and the rise in clonality at ibrutinib response reflected expansion of private clonotypes. Sustained-remission and progressing patients did not have matched sampling times, and lymph node repertoires were not examined.

The CDR3 numbers 17 residues from cysteine through phenylalanine. Of all the DNA, just the CDR3 is kept, 51 bases in frame from base 1. V and J are trimmed by 4 bases and 9 bases, and the gene matches miss 10 bases of the junction. The germline V gene (reference sequence) supplies CDR1 MNHEY and CDR2 SMNVEV. This clone was found once. No cognate antigen has been identified for it. Per-base quality was not reported, and no clone a single base away is much larger than it. A MiSeq instrument was used for deep resolution sequencing, which targeted depths ranging from 1 in 1 million up to 1 in 200,000 T cells, with coverage averaging 10x for each clonotype. The immunoSEQ hsTCRB Kit was used to generate the TCR beta libraries. As for how the authors treated the data: The data were analyzed with ImmunoSEQ Analyzer and ImmunoSEQ Data Assistant, and V, D and J gene assignments followed IMGT definitions. Clonality, which ranges from 0 to 1, was calculated as one minus the normalized Shannon entropy of productive rearrangement frequencies. Public clonotype analysis was restricted to overrepresented clonotypes comprising at least 0.05% of each patient's repertoire. About a dozen repertoires from age-matched healthy donors, obtained from immuneACCESS, served as clonality controls. Held by TCRdb, this immuneACCESS table contains in-frame sequences only and omits some clones. Under half of the omission traces to an unresolved V gene where checked; the cause of the rest is unknown. V, J and clone size are taken as reported in that table, and D and trimming were inferred from the DNA itself. Across this sample there are more than 11,000 clones, with under 70% seen only once. Clones ranked in the top ten supply about 5% of the sample.

For TCR beta library preparation, around 2 micrograms of genomic DNA were isolated from cryopreserved PBMCs. Longitudinal blood samples from CLL patients receiving ibrutinib monotherapy were subjected to high-throughput TCR beta sequencing. Patients were enrolled in a phase 2 open-label single-center ibrutinib monotherapy trial. The sequence was obtained from a human donor with chronic lymphocytic leukemia. The specimen was PBMCs, collected before ibrutinib treatment. The V and J genes are TRBV27 and TRBJ2-1; 15 middle bases align to TRBD2. DNA sequence: TGTGCCAGCAGTTCCACCCGGACTAGCGGGGGGGCTGGTGAGCAGTTCTTC. Its translation reads: CASSSTRTSGGAGEQFF.